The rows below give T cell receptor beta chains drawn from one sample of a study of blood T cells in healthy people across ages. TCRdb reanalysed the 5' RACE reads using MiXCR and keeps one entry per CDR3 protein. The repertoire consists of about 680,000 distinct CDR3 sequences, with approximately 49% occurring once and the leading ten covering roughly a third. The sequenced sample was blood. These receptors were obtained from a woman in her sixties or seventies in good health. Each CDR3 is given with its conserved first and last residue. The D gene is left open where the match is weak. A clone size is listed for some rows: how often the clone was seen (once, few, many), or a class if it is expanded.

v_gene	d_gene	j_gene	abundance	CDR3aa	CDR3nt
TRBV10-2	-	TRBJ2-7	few	CATDGGKYEQYF	TGCGCCACCGATGGTGGGAAGTACGAGCAGTACTTC
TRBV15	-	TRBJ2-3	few	CATSRERDRRYTQYF	TGTGCCACCAGCAGAGAAAGGGACCGACGGTATACGCAGTATTTT
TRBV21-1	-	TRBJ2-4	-	CASRPLGQGRAKNIQYF	TGTGCCAGTAGACCTCTGGGACAGGGAAGGGCCAAAAACATTCAGTACTTC
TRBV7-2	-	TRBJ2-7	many	CASSPHDKYEQYF	TGTGCCAGCAGCCCCCATGACAAGTACGAGCAGTACTTC
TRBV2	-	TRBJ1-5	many	CASKTEGQSYQPQHF	TGTGCCAGCAAGACCGAGGGACAAAGTTATCAGCCCCAGCATTTT
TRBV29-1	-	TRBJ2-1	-	CSVEDFRADSYNEQFF	TGCAGCGTTGAAGATTTTCGGGCAGACTCCTACAATGAGCAGTTCTTC
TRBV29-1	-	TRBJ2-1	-	CSVVAAYNEQFF	TGCAGCGTTGTTGCGGCCTACAATGAGCAGTTCTTC
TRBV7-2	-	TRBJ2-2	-	CASSLNYWRTNTGELFF	TGTGCCAGCAGCTTAAACTACTGGCGGACGAACACCGGGGAGCTGTTTTTT
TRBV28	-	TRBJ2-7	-	CASSLYGDWSSYEQYF	TGTGCCAGCAGTTTATATGGGGACTGGTCCTCCTACGAGCAGTACTTC
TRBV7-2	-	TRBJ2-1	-	CASSPRPGTHPHEQFF	TGTGCCAGCAGCCCGAGGCCCGGGACCCACCCCCATGAGCAGTTCTTC
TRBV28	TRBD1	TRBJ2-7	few	CASSSSGTGGYIGYEQYF	TGTGCCAGCAGTTCCTCGGGGACAGGGGGCTATATTGGCTACGAGCAGTACTTC
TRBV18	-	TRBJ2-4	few	CASSQVGSNQNIQYF	TGTGCCAGCTCACAGGTCGGCAGTAATCAGAACATTCAGTACTTC
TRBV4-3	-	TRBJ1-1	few	CASSGRQGLEAFF	TGCGCCAGCAGCGGACGTCAGGGCCTTGAAGCTTTCTTT
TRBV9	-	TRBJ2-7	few	CASSFKGESAYEQYF	TGTGCCAGCAGCTTTAAGGGGGAATCAGCCTACGAGCAGTACTTC
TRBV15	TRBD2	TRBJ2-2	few	CATSRDERAGGAGELFF	TGTGCCACCAGCAGAGATGAGCGAGCGGGAGGCGCCGGGGAGCTGTTTTTT
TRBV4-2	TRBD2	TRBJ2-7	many	CASSQLTGGEQYF	TGTGCCAGCAGCCAATTGACGGGAGGCGAGCAGTACTTC
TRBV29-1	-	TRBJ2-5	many	CSTRDAMGETQYF	TGCAGCACGCGGGACGCGATGGGAGAGACCCAGTACTTC
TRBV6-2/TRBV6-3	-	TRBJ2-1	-	CASSYAVYEQFF	TGTGCCAGCAGTTACGCCGTTTATGAGCAGTTCTTC
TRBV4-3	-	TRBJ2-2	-	CASSQDQVGGTGELFF	TGCGCCAGCAGCCAAGATCAAGTAGGAGGGACCGGGGAGCTGTTTTTT
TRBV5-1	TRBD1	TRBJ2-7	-	CASSFGTGSKHEQYF	TGCGCCAGCAGCTTCGGGACAGGGAGCAAGCATGAGCAGTACTTC
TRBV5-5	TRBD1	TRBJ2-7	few	CASSGGTGGFYEQYF	TGTGCCAGCAGCGGCGGGACAGGGGGATTCTACGAGCAGTACTTC